These 2 T cell receptor beta chains were all obtained from the same sample, sequenced in a study of cytomegalovirus exposure and HLA in healthy donors (dated by TCRdb to the late 2010s). The library relied on the immunoSEQ multiplex PCR assay. TCRdb holds this immuneACCESS table with in-frame rearrangements only. Some clones are missing; in checked studies, unresolved V genes explain under half, and the rest has no known cause. In all, the sample holds 150,000 to 180,000 clones, and 85% to 90% of those were seen once. The ten most abundant clones make up 2% to 2.5% of the sample. The specimen sequenced was PBMCs. All receptors derive from a human donor in good health.

This rearrangement joins TRBV2 to TRBJ1-2; 8 bases are a match to TRBD1. The CDR3 runs to 15 residues. Losses at the gene ends were 0 bases for V and 8 bases for J; bases not matched to a gene: 8. Germline V gene sequence: CDR1 SNHLY, CDR2 FYNNEI. CDR3 region: CASSEAGTGGPGYTF. In DNA, the CDR3 is TGTGCCAGCAGTGAAGCGGGTACAGGGGGGCCCGGCTACACCTTC.

V and J are TRBV14 and TRBJ1-4, with D unresolved. The CDR3 is made up of 16 amino acids. CDR1 is SGHDN and CDR2 is FVKESK in the germline V gene. V lost 2 bases and J lost 4, with 14 bases in between. The CDR3 sequence: CASSQFRVPDNEKLFF. The CDR3 region has the DNA TGTGCCAGCAGCCAATTCCGGGTTCCAGATAATGAAAAACTGTTTTTT.